The rows below give T cell receptor beta chains drawn from one sample of a study of a mutant IDH1 vaccine in newly diagnosed glioma. The method was immunoSEQ multiplex PCR; TCRdb's version includes in-frame clones alone and lacks a portion of them. The data contain about 33,000 clones, around nine tenths of them singletons. The sample here was PBMCs, taken from a glioma patient treated with radiotherapy, temozolomide or both. The receptor set was obtained from a woman between 40 and 55 years old with glioma. CDR3s include the opening cysteine and the closing phenylalanine or tryptophan. A D gene is named only where the DNA matches it firmly. Rows may omit the clone size; those that give it use once, few, many or a size class.

d_call j_call v_call clone_size cdr3_aa cdr3_nt
- TRBJ1-1 TRBV2 few CASSVTGNTEAFF TGTGCCAGCAGCGTTACAGGGAACACTGAAGCTTTCTTT
- TRBJ1-1 TRBV29-1 - CSVGSGVNTEAFF TGCAGCGTTGGGAGCGGGGTGAACACTGAAGCTTTCTTT
TRBD1 TRBJ2-5 TRBV9 - CASSNVGLRGGSETQYF TGTGCCAGCAGCAATGTTGGTCTGAGAGGGGGCTCTGAGACCCAGTACTTC
TRBD1 TRBJ1-2 TRBV14 once CASSPGQGYYGYTF TGTGCCAGCAGCCCCGGACAGGGCTACTATGGCTACACCTTC
- TRBJ2-7 TRBV2 - CASSEALGYYEQYF TGTGCCAGCAGTGAAGCTCTTGGGTACTACGAGCAGTACTTC
- TRBJ2-3 TRBV5-1 - CASSPGTMDTQYF TGCGCCAGCAGCCCCGGGACGATGGATACGCAGTATTTT
- TRBJ1-3 TRBV5-4 - CASSLNGGTGNTIYF TGTGCCAGCAGCTTGAATGGTGGTACCGGAAACACCATATATTTT
- TRBJ1-2 TRBV28 once CASSSIYGYTF TGTGCCAGCAGCTCCATCTATGGCTACACCTTC
- TRBJ1-1 TRBV10-3 - CAISEWAAPNTEAFF TGTGCCATCAGTGAGTGGGCAGCCCCGAACACTGAAGCTTTCTTT
TRBD1 TRBJ1-2 TRBV12-5 - CASGWTDRVLFDGYTF TGTGCTAGTGGTTGGACCGACAGGGTCTTGTTCGATGGCTACACCTTC
- TRBJ1-1 TRBV12-5 - CASGLAGVSTEAFF TGTGCTAGTGGTTTGGCTGGGGTGAGCACTGAAGCTTTCTTT
- TRBJ1-1 TRBV6-6 - CASSSNRHSNTEAFF TGTGCCAGCAGTTCAAACAGACACTCTAACACTGAAGCTTTCTTT
TRBD1 TRBJ2-7 TRBV19 - CASSMTGSLDEQYF TGTGCCAGTAGTATGACAGGGAGTTTGGACGAGCAGTACTTC
- TRBJ1-1 TRBV7-8 - CASTKTGLNTEAFF TGTGCCAGCACAAAGACGGGTCTGAACACTGAAGCTTTCTTT
- TRBJ2-3 TRBV25-1 - CASSPGPTADTQYF TGTGCCAGCAGTCCAGGGCCAACAGCAGATACGCAGTATTTT
- TRBJ2-1 TRBV6-6 - CASSYSAGPSYNEQFF TGTGCCAGCAGTTACTCCGCGGGTCCATCGTACAATGAGCAGTTCTTC
- TRBJ1-1 TRBV6-1 - CASSPGYTEAFF TGTGCCAGCAGCCCAGGGTACACTGAAGCTTTCTTT
- TRBJ1-1 TRBV10-3 few CAISGNQGMDTEAFF TGTGCCATCAGTGGCAATCAGGGGATGGACACTGAAGCTTTCTTT
- TRBJ2-3 TRBV5-1 few CASGTEPDTQYF TGCGCCAGCGGGACGGAGCCGGATACGCAGTATTTT
TRBD1 TRBJ1-1 TRBV5-1 once CASSSGTGRMNTEAFF TGCGCCAGCAGCTCGGGGACAGGGAGGATGAACACTGAAGCTTTCTTT
TRBD2 TRBJ2-3 TRBV10-1 - CASTPGGDTQYF TGCGCCAGCACCCCGGGGGGAGATACGCAGTATTTT
- TRBJ2-2 TRBV10-1 - CASSEGQYTGELFF TGCGCCAGCAGTGAGGGACAGTACACCGGGGAGCTGTTTTTT
TRBD1 TRBJ1-1 TRBV7-2 few CASSRDRGGTEAFF TGTGCCAGCAGCAGAGACAGGGGCGGGACTGAAGCTTTCTTT
TRBD1 TRBJ2-1 TRBV27 - CASSGGQGFYYNEQFF TGTGCCAGCAGTGGCGGACAGGGTTTTTACTACAATGAGCAGTTCTTC
TRBD2 TRBJ2-3 TRBV7-2 - CASSQTSVGGTQYF TGTGCCAGCAGCCAGACTAGCGTGGGGGGTACGCAGTATTTT
- TRBJ2-7 TRBV4-3 - CASSQVWGAYYEQYF TGCGCCAGCAGCCAAGTTTGGGGGGCCTACTACGAGCAGTACTTC
TRBD1 TRBJ2-5 TRBV30 once CAWREGGGWETQYF TGTGCCTGGAGAGAAGGGGGCGGGTGGGAGACCCAGTACTTC
- TRBJ1-5 TRBV28 - CASSLVPGAYSNQPQHF TGTGCCAGCAGTTTGGTGCCAGGGGCGTATAGCAATCAGCCCCAGCATTTT
- TRBJ2-7 TRBV18 - CASSPRRDTTFLEQYF TGTGCCAGCTCACCACGCCGGGACACCACCTTCCTGGAGCAGTACTTC
TRBD1 TRBJ2-7 TRBV29-1 - CSVPGWGTGINEQYF TGCAGCGTGCCGGGGTGGGGGACAGGGATCAACGAGCAGTACTTC
TRBD1 TRBJ1-1 TRBV10-3 - CAISGYPGQGKTEAFF TGTGCCATCAGTGGGTACCCGGGACAGGGGAAGACTGAAGCTTTCTTT
TRBD1 TRBJ2-3 TRBV12-5 once CASGFSGQGTDTQYF TGTGCTAGTGGTTTTTCGGGACAGGGCACAGATACGCAGTATTTT
TRBD2 TRBJ2-1 TRBV2 - CASTGLAVVLRGNEQFF TGTGCCAGCACTGGGCTAGCGGTTGTACTCCGGGGCAATGAGCAGTTCTTC
TRBD2 TRBJ2-1 TRBV2 - CASSERLSGKYNEQFF TGTGCCAGCAGTGAAAGGCTCAGCGGGAAGTACAATGAGCAGTTCTTC
- TRBJ1-1 TRBV4-1 few CASSQDQGRVNTEAFF TGCGCCAGCAGCCAAGATCAGGGCAGGGTGAACACTGAAGCTTTCTTT
TRBD1 TRBJ1-1 TRBV2 once CASTGNRGLTEAFF TGTGCCAGCACCGGGAACAGGGGGCTTACTGAAGCTTTCTTT
- TRBJ2-2 TRBV19 - CASRGSIYTGELFF TGTGCCAGTAGAGGATCGATTTACACCGGGGAGCTGTTTTTT
TRBD1 TRBJ2-7 TRBV7-9 once CASSPPTGDHEQYF TGTGCCAGCAGCCCGCCCACAGGGGACCACGAGCAGTACTTC
TRBD2 TRBJ2-5 TRBV6-6 - CASRAGGETQYF TGTGCCAGCAGAGCGGGGGGCGAGACCCAGTACTTC
- TRBJ1-1 TRBV6-1 - CASSVSPDSTTEAFF TGTGCCAGCAGTGTAAGCCCGGACTCAACTACTGAAGCTTTCTTT
- TRBJ2-1 TRBV19 - CASSIAAPYNEQFF TGTGCCAGTTCCATAGCGGCCCCCTACAATGAGCAGTTCTTC
TRBD2 TRBJ2-2 TRBV29-1 - CSVTLGLAGPTGELFF TGCAGCGTTACCCTCGGACTAGCGGGACCTACCGGGGAGCTGTTTTTT
- TRBJ1-1 TRBV19 - CASMVRGARTEAFF TGTGCCAGTATGGTTCGGGGGGCTAGGACTGAAGCTTTCTTT
- TRBJ1-1 TRBV5-1 - CASGAGTLNTEAFF TGCGCCAGCGGGGCCGGGACATTGAACACTGAAGCTTTCTTT
- TRBJ1-1 TRBV5-4 few CASSLAPNGGTEAFF TGTGCCAGCAGCTTGGCCCCAAATGGCGGGACTGAAGCTTTCTTT
TRBD2 TRBJ2-2 TRBV6-6 once CASIRERGGTGELFF TGTGCCAGCATTAGGGAGCGGGGGGGCACCGGGGAGCTGTTTTTT
TRBD1 TRBJ2-2 TRBV4-3 - CASSQGGQGTGELFF TGCGCCAGCAGCCAAGGTGGACAGGGGACCGGGGAGCTGTTTTTT
- TRBJ2-7 TRBV6-5 - CASSDRGAGGHEQYF TGTGCCAGCAGCGACCGCGGGGCAGGGGGGCACGAGCAGTACTTC
- TRBJ1-3 TRBV7-2 - CASSEGHSGNTIYF TGTGCCAGTTCTGAGGGCCACTCTGGAAACACCATATATTTT
- TRBJ1-4 TRBV2 few CASMAGANEKLFF TGTGCCAGCATGGCTGGGGCTAATGAAAAACTGTTTTTT